Presented here are 31 T cell receptor beta chains from one specimen sequenced in a study of graft-versus-host responses after intestinal transplantation. Measured with immunoSEQ multiplex PCR; TCRdb has only the in-frame clones, and not every one. The sample has about 24,000 clones, about 40% seen once. Source: alloreactive CD4+ T cells from a mixed lymphocyte reaction culture, taken before intestinal transplant. Subset here: CFSE-low proliferating T cells sorted from approximately six-day pre-transplant mixed lymphocyte reaction (GvH or HvG direction). Source of these receptors: a human patient who received an intestinal transplant.

This clone was seen only a few times. The rearrangement joins TRBV7-9 to TRBJ2-1, with 8 bases matching TRBD2. Germline CDR1 SEHNR, CDR2 FQNEAQ (reference sequence). This CDR3 contains 15 residues. V was clipped by 4 bases and J by 4 bases; unmatched bases: 6. Written as DNA, the CDR3 is TGTGCCAGCAGCTACGGGACTAGTTTTTACAATGAGCAGTTCTTC. This sequence encodes CASSYGTSFYNEQFF.

The V gene is TRBV5-5, the J gene TRBJ1-4; perhaps TRBD1 as D (5 bases). From germline, CDR1 is SGHKS and CDR2 YYEKEE (reference sequence). The CDR3 is made up of 17 amino acids. Trimming stripped 4 bases from V and 3 bases from J, with 19 bases between. CDR3: CASSRRGEGRANEKLFF. The CDR3 DNA sequence: TGTGCCAGCAGCAGACGCGGAGAGGGGAGGGCTAATGAAAAACTGTTTTTT.

This clone showed up just a few times. V and J are TRBV9 and TRBJ2-7; 12 bases are a match to TRBD2. Germline V gene sequence: CDR1 SGDLS, CDR2 YYNGEE. Losses at the gene ends were 4 bases for V and 6 bases for J; bases not matched to a gene: 8. This CDR3 has 15 amino acids. CDR3 protein: CASSITGLAGSEQYF. The DNA of the CDR3 is TGTGCCAGCAGCATCACCGGACTAGCGGGATCCGAGCAGTACTTC. Full variable domain (missing parts from reference TRBV9 and TRBJ2-7): DSGVTQTPKHLITATGQRVTLRCSPRSGDLSVYWYQQSLDQGLQFLIQYYNGEERAKGNILERFSAQQFPDLHSELNLSSLELGDSALYFCASSITGLAGSEQYFGPGTRLTVT.

The V gene is TRBV6-1, the J gene TRBJ2-3; D is unresolved. Looked up from germline, CDR1 is MNHNS and CDR2 is SASEGT. CDR3 size: 16 residues. The ends were cut back, 1 base at V and 0 bases at J, with 11 bases in the middle. The CDR3 region has the DNA TGTGCCAGCAGTGAAGATCTAGTGCCTAGCACAGATACGCAGTATTTT. Translated, it gives CASSEDLVPSTDTQYF.

The chain joins TRBV29-1 to TRBJ2-3, with unresolved D. This CDR3 comprises 10 residues. CDR1 and CDR2 (germline): SQVTM, ANQGSEA. Between the trimmed V and J ends, which lost 4 bases and 8 bases, there was a span of 7 bases. CDR3 sequence (DNA): TGCAGCGTTGTTAGAACTACGCAGTATTTT. Amino acid sequence: CSVVRTTQYF.

This chain joins TRBV7-9 and TRBJ2-2; D not certain. The length of the CDR3 is 14 residues. CDR1 and CDR2 from the germline V gene are SEHNR and FQNEAQ (reference sequence). Trimming took off 6 bases at V and 5 bases at J, with 13 bases between the two ends. This chain's CDR3 is CASSLRSTTGELFF. The CDR3 nucleotides are TGTGCCAGCAGTCTTAGGTCGACAACCGGGGAGCTGTTTTTT.

The chain has TRBV5-6 and TRBJ2-5, with 12 bases identical to TRBD2. This CDR3 spans 14 amino acids. CDR1 and CDR2 from the germline V gene are SGHDT and YYEEEE. V lost 3 bases and J lost 4; bases outside the gene matches: 1. CDR3 nucleotide sequence: TGTGCCAGCAGCTCTAGCGGGGGGGGAGAGACCCAGTACTTC. Translating it yields CASSSSGGGETQYF.

The rearrangement uses TRBV20-1 and TRBJ1-2, with D possibly matching TRBD1 (6 bases). V shed 6 bases and J shed 4 bases, with 9 bases lying between them. Germline V lookup: CDR1 DFQATT, CDR2 SNEGSKA (reference sequence). CDR3 size: 11 residues. The CDR3 sequence is CSAYRVYGYTF. CDR3 nucleotides: TGCAGTGCGTACAGGGTCTATGGCTACACCTTC.

This chain connects TRBV9 to TRBJ1-6; 10 nucleotides line up with TRBD1. The trim removed 4 bases at V and 4 bases at J, leaving 5 bases unmatched. The CDR3 runs 16 residues. Germline assignment: CDR1 SGDLS and CDR2 YYNGEE. CDR3 sequence: CASSPWTGGYNSPLHF. The DNA of the CDR3 is TGTGCCAGCAGCCCATGGACAGGGGGTTATAATTCACCCCTCCACTTT.

This clone was detected a few times. The DNA of the CDR3 is TGTGCCTGGAGTGTAAACCGGAATCAGCCCCAGCATTTT. The encoded protein is CAWSVNRNQPQHF. V usage is TRBV30 and J usage is TRBJ1-5; no clear D. From germline, CDR1 is GTSNPN and CDR2 SVGIG (reference sequence). V gave up 0 bases and J gave up 4 bases, with 7 bases separating them. This CDR3 contains 13 residues.

V and J are TRBV4-3 and TRBJ1-2; D may be TRBD1 (5 bases). Per germline, CDR1 LGHNA and CDR2 YSLEER. V was cut by 4 bases and J by 0 bases, with 12 bases left in between. CDR3 length: 15 residues. The CDR3 region has the DNA TGCGCCAGCAGCCTAAGACAGAGAGCTAACTATGGCTACACCTTC. Translated: CASSLRQRANYGYTF.

The genes are TRBV5-1 and TRBJ2-7; D call uncertain. Germline V CDR1 and CDR2: SGHRS, YFSETQ. This CDR3 spans 14 amino acids. Trimming stripped 0 bases from V and 1 base from J, with 8 bases between. The CDR3 here is CASSLDRSSYEQYF. CDR3 nucleotides: TGCGCCAGCAGCTTGGACCGCAGTTCCTACGAGCAGTACTTC.

In its sample, this clone was seen a few times. The rearrangement uses TRBV30 and TRBJ1-1; TRBD1 matches 11 bases. Germline V gene data show CDR1 as GTSNPN and CDR2 as SVGIG (reference sequence). The CDR3 contains 13 residues. V trimming: 2 bases; J trimming: 7 bases; junction bases outside the gene matches: 3. The CDR3 here is CAWSTDRGLEAFF. The DNA of the CDR3 is TGTGCCTGGAGTACGGACAGGGGGCTTGAAGCTTTCTTT.

The chain has TRBV30 and TRBJ1-1; D not certain. Trimming took off 0 bases at V and 5 bases at J, with 10 bases between the two ends. Germline CDR1 GTSNPN, CDR2 SVGIG (reference sequence). The CDR3 totals 13 residues. The CDR3 nucleotides are TGTGCCTGGAGTGTAGGTATCGGGACTGAAGCTTTCTTT. Its translation is CAWSVGIGTEAFF.

This chain connects TRBV5-5 to TRBJ2-1, with 9 bases aligning to TRBD2. Germline assignment: CDR1 SGHKS and CDR2 YYEKEE (reference sequence). Trimming took 1 base from V and 4 from J; bases not matched to a gene: 18. The CDR3 loop spans 20 amino acids. CDR3: CASSLRNTGFRRGGYNEQFF. DNA of the CDR3: TGTGCCAGCAGCTTGAGAAACACAGGGTTCAGGCGGGGGGGATACAATGAGCAGTTCTTC.

The gene calls are TRBV4-1 and TRBJ1-4, with 9 bases that match TRBD1. The V segment lost 3 bases and the J segment 6 bases; nucleotides outside the gene matches: 11. Looked up from germline, CDR1 is MGHRA and CDR2 is YSYEKL. The CDR3 covers 17 residues. The CDR3 spells CASSHKSPGQGYEKLFF. For the CDR3, the DNA is TGCGCCAGCAGCCACAAGAGTCCGGGACAGGGATATGAAAAACTGTTTTTT.

The gene calls are TRBV7-7 and TRBJ2-1, with D hard to call. Germline CDR1 is SSHAT and CDR2 is FNYEAQ (reference sequence). This CDR3 region has 16 residues. V lost 1 base and J lost 8, with 18 bases in between. The CDR3 loop is CASSLGGQKHFDEQFF. Here the CDR3 DNA reads TGTGCCAGCAGCTTAGGAGGCCAGAAACATTTCGATGAGCAGTTCTTC. The whole variable domain, remainder taken from reference TRBV7-7 and TRBJ2-1, is GAGVSQSPRYKVTKRGQDVTLRCDPISSHATLYWYQQALGQGPEFLTYFNYEAQPDKSGLPSDRFSAERPEGSISTLTIQRTEQRDSAMYRCASSLGGQKHFDEQFFGPGTRLTVL.

J is TRBJ2-4 and V is TRBV2; D is undetermined. Per the germline V gene, CDR1 is SNHLY and CDR2 is FYNNEI. V gave up 7 bases and J gave up 1 base, with 14 bases separating them. This CDR3 comprises 15 residues. CDR3 residues: CASIEASVAKNIQYF. The CDR3 DNA is TGTGCCAGCATAGAGGCCAGCGTGGCCAAAAACATTCAGTACTTC.

Here the CDR3 DNA reads TGTGCCAGCAGCGTAGGGACAGGGGGCATGACCTATGGCTACACCTTC. This translates into CASSVGTGGMTYGYTF. The gene calls are TRBV9 and TRBJ1-2; 11 bases map to TRBD1. This CDR3 is 16 amino acids long. CDR1 is SGDLS and CDR2 is YYNGEE in the germline V gene. Germline trimming cut 0 bases from V and 4 bases from J; bases unmatched to any gene: 5. The full variable domain, completed using reference TRBV9 and TRBJ1-2, is DSGVTQTPKHLITATGQRVTLRCSPRSGDLSVYWYQQSLDQGLQFLIQYYNGEERAKGNILERFSAQQFPDLHSELNLSSLELGDSALYFCASSVGTGGMTYGYTFGSGTRLTVV.

The CDR3 nucleotides read TGTGCCAGCAGCTTTTACAGGGGGAGTAACTATGGCTACACCTTC. It codes for CASSFYRGSNYGYTF. V usage is TRBV7-8 and J usage is TRBJ1-2; TRBD1 matches at 8 bases. CDR3 size: 15 residues. The trim removed 3 bases at V and 1 base at J, leaving 4 bases unmatched. Germline CDR1 reads SGHVS; CDR2 reads FQNEAQ.

This clone turned up a few times. The CDR3 is CASSLVTVYNEQFF. The DNA for the CDR3 is TGTGCCAGCAGCTTGGTAACAGTATACAATGAGCAGTTCTTC. The genes are TRBV7-9 and TRBJ2-1; D is ambiguous. The CDR3 has 14 residues. Looked up from germline, CDR1 is SEHNR and CDR2 is FQNEAQ (reference sequence). V was shortened by 3 bases and J by 4 bases, with 10 bases between the two germline ends. The full variable domain, its missing parts supplied by reference TRBV7-9 and TRBJ2-1, is DTGVSQNPRHKITKRGQNVTFRCDPISEHNRLYWYRQTLGQGPEFLTYFQNEAQLEKSRLLSDRFSAERPKGSFSTLEIQRTEQGDSAMYLCASSLVTVYNEQFFGPGTRLTVL.

The J gene is TRBJ1-6, the V gene TRBV6-5; TRBD1 is a possible D gene (5 bases). The germline V gene encodes CDR1 MNHEY and CDR2 SVGAGI. V was pared by 2 bases and J by 7 bases, with 9 bases between. The CDR3 contains 14 residues. The CDR3 is CASSYQGSNSPLHF. The CDR3 bases are TGTGCCAGCAGTTACCAGGGATCGAATTCACCCCTCCACTTT.

This clone was observed a few times. This chain joins TRBV11-3 and TRBJ2-5; weak D call: TRBD1 (6 bases). Per germline, CDR1 SGHNT and CDR2 YENEEA. This CDR3 has 12 amino acids. V lost 5 bases, J lost 7 bases, and 11 bases lay in between. DNA for the CDR3: TGTGCCAGCAGCGTACAGGGATGGACCCAGTACTTC. Encoded protein: CASSVQGWTQYF.

This chain connects TRBV7-2 to TRBJ2-3; 10 bases are shared with TRBD2. This CDR3 is built from 17 residues. After removal of 6 bases from V and 2 bases from J, the junction contained 11 bases not matched to a gene. CDR1 is SGHTA, CDR2 FQGNSA, per germline. The CDR3 spells CASSSGTSEGVTDTQYF. DNA for the CDR3: TGTGCCAGCAGTTCGGGGACTAGCGAGGGGGTCACAGATACGCAGTATTTT. Full variable domain (outside the CDR3, taken from reference TRBV7-2 and TRBJ2-3): GAGVSQSPSNKVTEKGKDVELRCDPISGHTALYWYRQSLGQGLEFLIYFQGNSAPDKSGLPSDRFSAERTGGSVSTLTIQRTQQEDSAVYLCASSSGTSEGVTDTQYFGPGTRLTVL.

This clone has just one count. V and J are TRBV28 and TRBJ2-1; possible D gene TRBD1, 7 bases. This CDR3 is 17 amino acids long. In germline, CDR1 is MDHEN, CDR2 SYDVKM. The V end was cut by 2 bases, the J end by 9 bases, with 23 bases between. CDR3 residues: CASSLGRQGGISFEQFF. CDR3 sequence (DNA): TGTGCCAGCAGTTTAGGGAGACAGGGAGGTATCAGTTTTGAGCAGTTCTTC.

The sample holds a few counts of this clone. The rearrangement uses TRBV5-1 and TRBJ1-1, with D possibly TRBD1 on 5 matching bases. Trimming left V 0 bases short and J 10 bases short, with 10 bases between. The CDR3 is 12 residues long. Germline CDR1 SGHRS, CDR2 YFSETQ. The CDR3, as DNA: TGCGCCAGCAGCTTGGAGCATGGGGCAGCTTTCTTT. Its protein is CASSLEHGAAFF.

This clone was picked up a small number of times. The chain carries TRBV5-6 and TRBJ1-1; D is uncertain. The CDR3 is 16 amino acids. Deletions cut 0 bases from V and 1 base from J, with 13 bases between. CDR1 SGHDT and CDR2 YYEEEE come from the germline V gene. The CDR3 DNA is TGTGCCAGCAGCTTGGGAGCCTACCCCCGGAACACTGAAGCTTTCTTT. This translates into CASSLGAYPRNTEAFF.

The chain links TRBV19 to TRBJ1-6, with D uncertain. This CDR3 contains 16 residues. Trimming took 6 bases from V and 6 from J, leaving 18 bases between them. The germline V gene encodes CDR1 LNHDA and CDR2 SQIVND (reference sequence). CDR3 in amino acids: CASRTGYGNGNSPLHF. The CDR3 coding sequence is TGTGCCAGTAGGACGGGGTACGGGAATGGTAATTCACCCCTCCACTTT.

This clone occurred a few times. The gene calls are TRBV19 and TRBJ2-7; D not certain. V was cut by 3 bases and J by 0 bases, with 6 bases left in between. CDR1 is LNHDA, CDR2 SQIVND, per germline (reference sequence). This CDR3 has 13 residues. CDR3 region: CASSIGSSYEQYF. The CDR3 DNA reads as TGTGCCAGTAGTATTGGCAGCTCCTACGAGCAGTACTTC.

In nucleotides, the CDR3 is TGTGCCAGCTCAGGACGGGACAATCAGCCCCAGCATTTT. Translation gives CASSGRDNQPQHF. J is TRBJ1-5 and V is TRBV18; D remains unclear. The CDR3 length is 13 residues. CDR1 is KGHSH, CDR2 LQKENI, per germline. Trimming pared 5 bases from V and 3 bases from J, leaving 8 bases between. Supplemented by reference TRBV18 and TRBJ1-5, the full variable domain reads NAGVMQNPRHLVRRRGQEARLRCSPMKGHSHVYWYRQLPEEGLKFMVYLQKENIIDESGMPKERFSAEFPKEGPSILRIQQVVRGDSAAYFCASSGRDNQPQHFGDGTRLSIL.

J is TRBJ1-1 and V is TRBV7-3; D is undetermined. Germline V gene data show CDR1 as SGHTA and CDR2 as FQGTGA. Trimming shortened V by 5 bases and J by 1 base, and 14 bases separated the two germline ends. The CDR3 length is 15 residues. This chain's CDR3 is CASSPTGSRNTEAFF. Here the CDR3 DNA reads TGTGCCAGCAGCCCGACCGGGTCAAGGAACACTGAAGCTTTCTTT.